This T cell receptor (beta chain) was identified in a study of cytomegalovirus exposure and HLA in healthy donors. The overall study: Around 85 million unique TCR sequences came from HLA-typed donors in an early release. Whole-study results and caveats: Cytomegalovirus association was listed for about 150 TCR beta chains.

PCR involved 60 Vbeta and 13 Jbeta primers. Repertoires were generated with immunoSEQ multiplex PCR, while TCRdb's copy carries only in-frame clones and drops some. The data hold tens of thousands of clones, with approximately 75% observed a single time. The CDR3 is 14 residues long. Germline V gene sequence: CDR1 SGHNT, CDR2 YYREEE (reference sequence). With 7 bases clipped from V and 4 bases from J, the junction kept 7 bases outside the gene matches. This clone was seen only once. Its specificity is not known. Although they were nominally healthy when sampled, donors likely had unrecorded immune exposures.

This sequence originates from a woman in her 40s in good health and CMV-seropositive. Source material: PBMCs. The V gene is TRBV5-4, the J gene TRBJ2-1, with 8 bases fitting TRBD2. CDR3 in amino acids: CASRPGGGYNEQFF. For the CDR3, the DNA is TGTGCCAGCCGGCCGGGGGGGGGTTACAATGAGCAGTTCTTC.